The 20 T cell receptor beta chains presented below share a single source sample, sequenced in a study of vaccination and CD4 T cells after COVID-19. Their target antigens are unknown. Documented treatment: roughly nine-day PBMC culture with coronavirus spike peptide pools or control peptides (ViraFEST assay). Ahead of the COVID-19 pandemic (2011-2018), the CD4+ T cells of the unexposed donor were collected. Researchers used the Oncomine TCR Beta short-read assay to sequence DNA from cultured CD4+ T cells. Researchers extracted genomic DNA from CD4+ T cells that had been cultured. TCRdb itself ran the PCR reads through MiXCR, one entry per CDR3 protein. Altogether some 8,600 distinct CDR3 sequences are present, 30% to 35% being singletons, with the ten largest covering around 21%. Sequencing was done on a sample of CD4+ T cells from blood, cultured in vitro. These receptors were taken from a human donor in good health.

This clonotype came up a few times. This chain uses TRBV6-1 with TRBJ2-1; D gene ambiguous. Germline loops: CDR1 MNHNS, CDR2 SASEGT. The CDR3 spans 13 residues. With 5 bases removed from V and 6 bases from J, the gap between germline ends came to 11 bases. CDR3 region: CASSRTSTNEQFF. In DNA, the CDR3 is TGTGCCAGCAGTCGGACGAGCACCAATGAGCAGTTCTTC.

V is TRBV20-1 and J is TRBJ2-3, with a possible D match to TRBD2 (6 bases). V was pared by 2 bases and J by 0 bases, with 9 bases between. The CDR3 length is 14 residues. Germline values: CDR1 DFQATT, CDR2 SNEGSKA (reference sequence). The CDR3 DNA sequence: TGCAGTGCTAGACTAGCGCCTAGCACAGATACGCAGTATTTT. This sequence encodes CSARLAPSTDTQYF.

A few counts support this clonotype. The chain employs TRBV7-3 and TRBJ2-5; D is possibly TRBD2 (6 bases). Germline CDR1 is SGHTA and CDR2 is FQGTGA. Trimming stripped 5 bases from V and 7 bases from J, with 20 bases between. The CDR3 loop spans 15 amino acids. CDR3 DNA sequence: TGTGCCAGCAGCCCCTCCTGGACTACCCTCGGGACCCAGTACTTC. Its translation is CASSPSWTTLGTQYF.

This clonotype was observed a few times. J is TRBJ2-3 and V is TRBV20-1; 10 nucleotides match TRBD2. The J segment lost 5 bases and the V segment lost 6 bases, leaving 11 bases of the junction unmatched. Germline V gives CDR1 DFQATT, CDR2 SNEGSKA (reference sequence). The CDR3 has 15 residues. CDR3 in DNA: TGCAGTGCCCCTTTTGCTAGCGGGAGTCGAGATACGCAGTATTTT. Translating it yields CSAPFASGSRDTQYF.

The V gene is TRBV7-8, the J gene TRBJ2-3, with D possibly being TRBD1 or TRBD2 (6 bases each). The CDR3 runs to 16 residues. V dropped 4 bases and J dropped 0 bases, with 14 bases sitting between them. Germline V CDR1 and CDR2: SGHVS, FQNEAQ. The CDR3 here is CASSSLGGTSTDTQYF. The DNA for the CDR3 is TGTGCCAGCAGCTCTCTGGGGGGCACGAGCACAGATACGCAGTATTTT.

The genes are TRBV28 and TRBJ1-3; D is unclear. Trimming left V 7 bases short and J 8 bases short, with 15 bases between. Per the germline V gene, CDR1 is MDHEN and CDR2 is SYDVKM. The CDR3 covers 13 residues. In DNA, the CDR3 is TGTGCCAGCACAGGCCCCGCTAGAGACACCATATATTTT. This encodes CASTGPARDTIYF.

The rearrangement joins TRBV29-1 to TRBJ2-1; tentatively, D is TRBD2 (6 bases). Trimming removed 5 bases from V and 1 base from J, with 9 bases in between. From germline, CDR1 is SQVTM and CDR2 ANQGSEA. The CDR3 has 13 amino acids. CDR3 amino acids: CSVRGLSYNEQFF. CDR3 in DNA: TGCAGCGTTCGAGGACTATCCTACAATGAGCAGTTCTTC.

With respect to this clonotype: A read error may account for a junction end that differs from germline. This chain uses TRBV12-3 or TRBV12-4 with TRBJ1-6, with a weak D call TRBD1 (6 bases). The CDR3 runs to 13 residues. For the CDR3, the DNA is TGTGCCAGCAGAAGGGCCGAGGGGGGCATCCTATCCTTT. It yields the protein CASRRAEGGILSF.

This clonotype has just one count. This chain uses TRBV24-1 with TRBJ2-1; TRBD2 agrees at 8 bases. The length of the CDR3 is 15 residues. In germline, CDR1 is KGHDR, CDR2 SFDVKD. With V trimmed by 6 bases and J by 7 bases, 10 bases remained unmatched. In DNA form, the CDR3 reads TGTGCCACCAGTCGGAATAGCGGGGTTAAAAATGAGCAGTTCTTC. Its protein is CATSRNSGVKNEQFF.

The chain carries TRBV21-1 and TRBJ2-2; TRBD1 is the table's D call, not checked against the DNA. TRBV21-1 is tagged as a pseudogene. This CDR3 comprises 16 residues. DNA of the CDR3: TGTGCCAGCAGCAAACAAGCGAGGGGTAGGGCCGGGGAGCTGTTTTTT. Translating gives CASSKQARGRAGELFF.

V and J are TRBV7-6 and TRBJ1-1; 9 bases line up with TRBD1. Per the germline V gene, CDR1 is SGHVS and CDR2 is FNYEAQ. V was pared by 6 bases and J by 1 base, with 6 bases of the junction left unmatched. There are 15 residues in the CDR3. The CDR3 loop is CASSFGTGSNTEAFF. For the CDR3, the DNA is TGTGCCAGCAGTTTTGGGACAGGGTCGAACACTGAAGCTTTCTTT.

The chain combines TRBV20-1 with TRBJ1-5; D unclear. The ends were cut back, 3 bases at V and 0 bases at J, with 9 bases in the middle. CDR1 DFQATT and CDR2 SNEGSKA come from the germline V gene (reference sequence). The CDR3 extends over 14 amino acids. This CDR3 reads CSASRLGSNQPQHF. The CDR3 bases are TGCAGTGCTAGTAGATTAGGTAGCAATCAGCCCCAGCATTTT.

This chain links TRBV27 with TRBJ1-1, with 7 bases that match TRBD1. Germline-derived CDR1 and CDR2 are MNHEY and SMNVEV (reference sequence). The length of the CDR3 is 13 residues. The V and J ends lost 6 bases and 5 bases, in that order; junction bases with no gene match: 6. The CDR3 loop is CASSLDRETEAFF. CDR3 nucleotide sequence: TGTGCCAGCAGCCTAGACAGGGAAACTGAAGCTTTCTTT.

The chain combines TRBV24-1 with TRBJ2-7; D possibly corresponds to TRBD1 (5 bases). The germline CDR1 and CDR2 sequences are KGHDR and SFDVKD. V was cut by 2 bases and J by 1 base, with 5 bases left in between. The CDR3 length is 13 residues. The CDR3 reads CATSDYRSYEQYF. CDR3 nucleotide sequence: TGTGCCACCAGTGATTACAGGTCCTACGAGCAGTACTTC.

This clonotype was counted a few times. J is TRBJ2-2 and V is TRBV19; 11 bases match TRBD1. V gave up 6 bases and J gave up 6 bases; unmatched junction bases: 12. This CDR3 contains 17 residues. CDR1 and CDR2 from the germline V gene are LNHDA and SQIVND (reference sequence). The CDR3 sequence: CASSPDRGQSVAGELFF. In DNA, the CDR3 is TGTGCCAGTAGCCCGGACAGGGGGCAATCGGTCGCCGGGGAGCTGTTTTTT.

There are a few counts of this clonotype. CDR3 DNA: TGTGCCAGCAGCCGCGACCTAGCCTACTACAATGAGCAGTTCTTC. Amino acids: CASSRDLAYYNEQFF. The chain is built from TRBV11-3 and TRBJ2-1, with D possibly TRBD2 on 5 matching bases. Germline CDR1 reads SGHNT; CDR2 reads YENEEA. This CDR3 spans 15 amino acids. Trimming shortened V by 5 bases and J by 3 bases, and 14 bases separated the two germline ends. Supplemented by reference TRBV11-3 and TRBJ2-1, the full variable domain reads EAGVVQSPRYKIIEKKQPVAFWCNPISGHNTLYWYLQNLGQGPELLIRYENEEAVDDSQLPKDRFSAERLKGVDSTLKIQPAELGDSAVYLCASSRDLAYYNEQFFGPGTRLTVL.

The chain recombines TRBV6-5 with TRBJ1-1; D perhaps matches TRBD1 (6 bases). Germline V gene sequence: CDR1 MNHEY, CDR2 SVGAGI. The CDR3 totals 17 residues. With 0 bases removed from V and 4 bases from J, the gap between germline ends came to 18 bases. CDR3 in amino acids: CASSYSQGWGVGTEAFF. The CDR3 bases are TGTGCCAGCAGTTACTCCCAGGGGTGGGGTGTGGGCACTGAAGCTTTCTTT.

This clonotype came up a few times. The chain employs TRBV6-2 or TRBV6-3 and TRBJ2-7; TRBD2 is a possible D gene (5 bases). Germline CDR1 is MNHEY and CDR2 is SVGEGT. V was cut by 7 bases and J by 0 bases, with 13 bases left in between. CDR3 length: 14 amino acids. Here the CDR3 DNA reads TGTGCCAGCACGTGGACTCCGAGCTCCTACGAGCAGTACTTC. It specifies CASTWTPSSYEQYF.

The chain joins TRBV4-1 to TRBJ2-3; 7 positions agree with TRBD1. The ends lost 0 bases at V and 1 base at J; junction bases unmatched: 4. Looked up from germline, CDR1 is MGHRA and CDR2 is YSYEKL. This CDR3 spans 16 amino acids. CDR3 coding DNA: TGCGCCAGCAGCCAAGATAACACAGGGGGCACAGATACGCAGTATTTT. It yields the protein CASSQDNTGGTDTQYF.

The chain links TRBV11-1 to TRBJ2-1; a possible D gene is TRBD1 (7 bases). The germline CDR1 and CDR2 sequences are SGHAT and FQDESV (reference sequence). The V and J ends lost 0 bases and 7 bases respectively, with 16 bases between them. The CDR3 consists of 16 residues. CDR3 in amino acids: CASSLARSGGRNEQFF. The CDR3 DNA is TGTGCCAGCAGCTTAGCTAGATCAGGGGGGAGGAATGAGCAGTTCTTC.